Below are 2 T cell receptor beta chains sequenced from a single sample in a study of T cell responses to AZD1222 COVID-19 vaccine. The table came from immunoSEQ multiplex PCR; TCRdb's copy has only in-frame clones and leaves some out. The sample lists 150,000 to 200,000 clones, approximately 92% seen once, with 2.6% in the top ten. The starting material was peripheral blood, obtained on day 0 of AZD1222 vaccination. Every receptor here comes from an adult in good health.

The J gene is TRBJ1-2, the V gene TRBV3-1 (or the pseudogene TRBV3-2), with no clear D. Germline loops: CDR1 LGHDT, CDR2 YNNKEL (reference sequence). CDR3 length: 16 residues. V lost 4 bases, J lost 8 bases, and 23 bases lay in between. CDR3 coding DNA: TGTGCCAGCAGCCCCCCAAGCGGGTACTTCGGCGTCGGCTACACCTTC. Translation: CASSPPSGYFGVGYTF.

In this sample, this clone turned up a few times. The V gene is TRBV12-5, the J gene TRBJ2-1, with D maybe TRBD1 (5 bases). Trimming removed 0 bases at V and 4 bases at J, with 13 bases between. The CDR3 is 16 residues long. Germline-derived CDR1 and CDR2 are LGHNT and FRNRAP. As DNA, the CDR3 is TGTGCTAGTGGTTTGGTATCTTCTAACAGGTACAATGAGCAGTTCTTC. Amino acid sequence: CASGLVSSNRYNEQFF.